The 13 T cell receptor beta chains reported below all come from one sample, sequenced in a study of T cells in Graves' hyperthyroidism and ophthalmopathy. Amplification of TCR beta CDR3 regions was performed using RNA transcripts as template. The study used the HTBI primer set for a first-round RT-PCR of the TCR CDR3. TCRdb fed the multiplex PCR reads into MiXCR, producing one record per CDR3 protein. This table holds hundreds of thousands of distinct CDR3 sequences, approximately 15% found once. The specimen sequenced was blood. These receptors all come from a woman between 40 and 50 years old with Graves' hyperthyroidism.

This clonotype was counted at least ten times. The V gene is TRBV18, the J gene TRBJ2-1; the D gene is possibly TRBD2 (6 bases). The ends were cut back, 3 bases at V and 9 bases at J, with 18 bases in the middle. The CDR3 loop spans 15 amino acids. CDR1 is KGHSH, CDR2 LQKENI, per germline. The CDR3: CASSPSGPLSGEQFF. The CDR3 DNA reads TGTGCCAGCTCACCTAGCGGCCCCCTTTCTGGTGAGCAGTTCTTC.

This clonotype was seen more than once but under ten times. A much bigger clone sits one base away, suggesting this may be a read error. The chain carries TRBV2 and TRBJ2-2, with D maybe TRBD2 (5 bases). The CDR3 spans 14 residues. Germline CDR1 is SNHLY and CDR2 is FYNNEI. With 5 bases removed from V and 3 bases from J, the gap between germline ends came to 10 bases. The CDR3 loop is CASSRESDTGELFF. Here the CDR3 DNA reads TGTGCCAGCAGTCGGGAATCTGACACCGGGGAGCTGTTTTTT.

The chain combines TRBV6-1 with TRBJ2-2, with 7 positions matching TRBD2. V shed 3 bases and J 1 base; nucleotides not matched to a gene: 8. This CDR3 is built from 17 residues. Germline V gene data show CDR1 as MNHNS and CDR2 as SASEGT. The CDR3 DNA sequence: TGTGCCAGCAGTGATTATGGACTAGTCGAGAACACCGGGGAGCTGTTTTTT. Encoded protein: CASSDYGLVENTGELFF.

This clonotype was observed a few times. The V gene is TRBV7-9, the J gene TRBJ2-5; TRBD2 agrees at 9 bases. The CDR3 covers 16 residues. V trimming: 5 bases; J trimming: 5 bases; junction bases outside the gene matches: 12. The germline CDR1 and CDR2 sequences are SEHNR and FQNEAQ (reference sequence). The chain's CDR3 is CASSPPSGDRTETQYF. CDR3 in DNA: TGTGCCAGCAGCCCCCCTAGCGGGGACCGGACGGAGACCCAGTACTTC.

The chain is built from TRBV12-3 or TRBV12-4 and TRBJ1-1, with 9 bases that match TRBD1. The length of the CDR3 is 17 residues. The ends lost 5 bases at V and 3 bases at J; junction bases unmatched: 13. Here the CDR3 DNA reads TGTGCCAGCAGTACCGGGACAGGGAGGTTAGGGGACACTGAAGCTTTCTTT. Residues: CASSTGTGRLGDTEAFF.

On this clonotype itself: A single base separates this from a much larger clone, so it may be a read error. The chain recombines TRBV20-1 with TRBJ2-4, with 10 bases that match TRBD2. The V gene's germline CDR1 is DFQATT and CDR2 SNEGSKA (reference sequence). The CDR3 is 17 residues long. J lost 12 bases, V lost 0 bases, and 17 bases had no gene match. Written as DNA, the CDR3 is TGCAGTGCTAGAGATCCCCGGGGGATAGCGGGGGGTTACACTCAGTACTTC. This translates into CSARDPRGIAGGYTQYF.

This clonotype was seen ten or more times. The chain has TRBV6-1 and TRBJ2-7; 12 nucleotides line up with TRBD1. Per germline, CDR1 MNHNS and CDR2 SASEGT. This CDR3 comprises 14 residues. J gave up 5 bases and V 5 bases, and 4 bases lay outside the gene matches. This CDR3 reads CASSRDRGLDEQYF. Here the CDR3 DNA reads TGTGCCAGCAGTAGGGACAGGGGGCTCGACGAGCAGTACTTC.

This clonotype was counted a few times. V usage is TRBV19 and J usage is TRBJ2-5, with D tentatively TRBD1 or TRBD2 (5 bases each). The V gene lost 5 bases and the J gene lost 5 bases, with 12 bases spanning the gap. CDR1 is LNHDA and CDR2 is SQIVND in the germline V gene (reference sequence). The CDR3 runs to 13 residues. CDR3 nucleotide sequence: TGTGCCAGTAGTCCAGGGAGTTCTGAGACCCAGTACTTC. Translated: CASSPGSSETQYF.

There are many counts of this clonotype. CDR3 DNA sequence: TGTGCCAGCAGTGTATTAGCGGGAGGGCCTTACAATGAGCAGTTCTTC. Translation gives CASSVLAGGPYNEQFF. V is TRBV27 and J is TRBJ2-1; 11 nucleotides match TRBD2. This CDR3 contains 16 residues. After removal of 5 bases from V and 4 bases from J, the junction contained 7 bases not matched to a gene. Germline V gene sequence: CDR1 MNHEY, CDR2 SMNVEV (reference sequence).

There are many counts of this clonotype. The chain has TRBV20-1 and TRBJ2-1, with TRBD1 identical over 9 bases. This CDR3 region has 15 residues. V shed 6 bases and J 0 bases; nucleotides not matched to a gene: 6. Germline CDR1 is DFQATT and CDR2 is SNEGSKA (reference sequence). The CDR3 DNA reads TGCAGTGCAGGGGAGACAGGGGGCTCCTACAATGAGCAGTTCTTC. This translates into CSAGETGGSYNEQFF.

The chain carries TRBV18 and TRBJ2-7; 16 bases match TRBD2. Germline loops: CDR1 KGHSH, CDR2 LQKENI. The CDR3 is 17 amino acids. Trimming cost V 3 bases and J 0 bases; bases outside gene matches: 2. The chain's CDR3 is CASSPGLAGGFSYEQYF. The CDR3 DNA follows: TGTGCCAGCTCACCGGGACTAGCGGGAGGGTTCTCCTACGAGCAGTACTTC.

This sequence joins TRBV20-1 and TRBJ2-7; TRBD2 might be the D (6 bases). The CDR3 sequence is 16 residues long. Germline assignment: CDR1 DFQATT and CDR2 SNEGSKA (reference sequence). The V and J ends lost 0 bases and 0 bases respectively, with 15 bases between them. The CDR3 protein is CSAREWRGIVSYEQYF. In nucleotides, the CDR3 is TGCAGTGCTAGAGAATGGCGGGGTATCGTCTCCTACGAGCAGTACTTC.

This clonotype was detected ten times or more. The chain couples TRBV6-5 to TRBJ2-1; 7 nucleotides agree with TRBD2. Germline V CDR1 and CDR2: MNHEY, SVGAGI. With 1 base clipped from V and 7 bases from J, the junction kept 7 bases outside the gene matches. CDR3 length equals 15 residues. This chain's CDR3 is CASSYLGGGGNEQFF. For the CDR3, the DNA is TGTGCCAGCAGTTACTTGGGCGGGGGAGGGAATGAGCAGTTCTTC.